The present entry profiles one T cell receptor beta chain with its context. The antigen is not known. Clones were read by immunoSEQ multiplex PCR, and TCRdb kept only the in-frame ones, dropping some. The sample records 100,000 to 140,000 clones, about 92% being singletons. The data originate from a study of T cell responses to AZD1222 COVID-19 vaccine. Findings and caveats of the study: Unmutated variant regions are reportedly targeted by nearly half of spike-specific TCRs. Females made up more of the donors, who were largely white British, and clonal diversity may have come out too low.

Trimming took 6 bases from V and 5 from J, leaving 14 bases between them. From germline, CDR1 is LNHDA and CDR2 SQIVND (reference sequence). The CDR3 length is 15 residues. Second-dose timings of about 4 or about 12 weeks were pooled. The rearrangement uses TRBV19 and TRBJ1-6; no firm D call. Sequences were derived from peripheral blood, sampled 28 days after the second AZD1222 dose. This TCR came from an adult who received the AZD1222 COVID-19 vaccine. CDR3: CASSPGRQNNSPLHF. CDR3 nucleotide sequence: TGTGCCAGTAGCCCAGGTCGTCAGAATAATTCACCCCTCCACTTT. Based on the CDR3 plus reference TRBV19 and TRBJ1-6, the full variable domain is DGGITQSPKYLFRKEGQNVTLSCEQNLNHDAMYWYRQDPGQGLRLIYYSQIVNDFQKGDIAEGYSVSREKKESFPLTVTSAQKNPTAFYLCASSPGRQNNSPLHFGNGTRLTVT.